These T cell receptor beta chains were read from a single sample in a study of cytomegalovirus exposure and HLA in healthy donors. The method was immunoSEQ multiplex PCR; TCRdb's version includes in-frame clones alone and lacks a portion of them. The sample carries about 150,000 clones, approximately 70% recorded once. The material sequenced was PBMCs. The receptors come from a woman between 18 and 30 years old in good health and CMV-seropositive. Each CDR3 is given with its conserved first and last residue. D genes are given only for firm matches. Rows may omit the clone size; those that give it use once, few, many or a size class.

cdr3_aa cdr3_nt j_call v_call clone_size d_call
CASSPWTGGSGANVLTF TGTGCCAGCTCACCTTGGACAGGGGGCTCTGGGGCCAACGTCCTGACTTTC TRBJ2-6 TRBV18 NA TRBD1
CASSIDRGRKHEQYF TGTGCCAGTAGTATAGACAGGGGGCGAAAACACGAGCAGTACTTC TRBJ2-7 TRBV19 NA TRBD1
CSAPYNYEQYF TGCAGTGCCCCGTACAACTACGAGCAGTACTTC TRBJ2-7 TRBV20-1 NA NA
CASSQEVTGGNEKLFF TGCGCCAGCAGCCAAGAAGTGACAGGGGGAAATGAAAAACTGTTTTTT TRBJ1-4 TRBV4-1 NA TRBD1
CASSLLAPTGTQYF TGTGCCAGCAGTTTACTTGCGCCTACTGGTACGCAGTATTTT TRBJ2-3 TRBV27 NA NA
CASSSPGNTQYF TGCGCCAGCAGCTCCCCCGGGAATACGCAGTATTTT TRBJ2-3 TRBV5-1 NA NA
CAVHLRQETQYF TGTGCGGTTCACTTGCGGCAAGAGACCCAGTACTTC TRBJ2-5 TRBV7-9 NA NA
CASSVESGTHEAFF TGTGCCAGCAGTGTGGAATCCGGGACTCATGAAGCTTTCTTT TRBJ1-1 TRBV2 NA NA
CARAAGGGNNEQFF TGTGCCAGAGCTGCCGGGGGGGGTAACAATGAGCAGTTCTTC TRBJ2-1 TRBV7-2 NA TRBD2
CASSLTGNRADTQYF TGTGCCAGCAGTCTCACGGGGAATAGGGCAGATACGCAGTATTTT TRBJ2-3 TRBV27 NA NA
CASSLGPGDTQYF TGTGCCAGCAGCTTAGGTCCAGGAGATACGCAGTATTTT TRBJ2-3 TRBV7-9 NA NA
CASSEKAGGPGTGELFF TGTGCCAGCAGTGAAAAAGCGGGGGGGCCGGGAACCGGGGAGCTGTTTTTT TRBJ2-2 TRBV27 few TRBD2
CASSLGQGDQPQHF TGTGCCAGCAGCTTAGGCCAGGGTGATCAGCCCCAGCATTTT TRBJ1-5 TRBV7-6 NA NA
CASSTGTSVGNNEQFF TGTGCCAGCAGCACCGGGACTAGCGTGGGCAACAATGAGCAGTTCTTC TRBJ2-1 TRBV9 NA TRBD2
CASSFGTSADEQYF TGCGCCAGCAGCTTTGGGACTTCGGCCGACGAGCAGTACTTC TRBJ2-7 TRBV5-1 NA NA
CASSLSARGPSGNTIYF TGTGCCAGCAGTTTGTCGGCTAGGGGCCCTTCTGGAAACACCATATATTTT TRBJ1-3 TRBV28 NA NA
CAWSPGGAYNEQFF TGTGCCTGGAGCCCAGGGGGCGCCTACAATGAGCAGTTCTTC TRBJ2-1 TRBV30 NA TRBD1
CASSWGPSYEQYF TGCGCCAGCAGCTGGGGGCCCTCCTACGAGCAGTACTTC TRBJ2-7 TRBV4-3 NA NA
CASSLDRGNQPQHF TGTGCCAGCAGCTTAGACAGGGGCAATCAGCCCCAGCATTTT TRBJ1-5 TRBV5-4 few TRBD1
CATNRGSTEAFF TGTGCCACCAACAGGGGTAGTACTGAAGCTTTCTTT TRBJ1-1 TRBV6-5 NA TRBD1
CASMRGWSTIYF TGTGCCAGCATGAGGGGGTGGAGCACCATATATTTT TRBJ1-3 TRBV28 NA NA
CASSSGTSGERYEQYF TGTGCCAGCAGTTCCGGGACTAGCGGGGAGCGCTACGAGCAGTACTTC TRBJ2-7 TRBV6-6 NA TRBD2
CASSQEPAGGAKQFF TGCGCCAGCAGCCAAGAACCAGCGGGGGGCGCTAAGCAGTTCTTC TRBJ2-1 TRBV4-1 NA TRBD2
CASSFRGGDTDTQYF TGTGCCAGCAGCTTCCGCGGGGGGGACACAGATACGCAGTATTTT TRBJ2-3 TRBV13 NA TRBD2
CASSRVADTQYF TGCGCCAGCTCCAGGGTGGCAGATACGCAGTATTTT TRBJ2-3 TRBV5-1 NA NA
CASSWTGNTIYF TGTGCCAGCAGTTGGACAGGAAACACCATATATTTT TRBJ1-3 TRBV5-6 once NA
CASRPPGRHYEQYF TGTGCCAGCAGGCCCCCTGGGCGACACTACGAGCAGTACTTC TRBJ2-7 TRBV6-5 NA NA
CASSQDYGVNYGYTF TGCGCCAGCAGCCAAGATTACGGGGTAAACTATGGCTACACCTTC TRBJ1-2 TRBV4-3 NA NA
CASSVRQAEPQHF TGTGCCAGCAGTGTAAGGCAGGCTGAGCCCCAGCATTTT TRBJ1-5 TRBV2 NA NA
CASSPLAGAFAGELFF TGTGCCAGCAGCCCCCTAGCGGGGGCCTTTGCCGGGGAGCTGTTTTTT TRBJ2-2 TRBV4-2 NA TRBD2
CASTRPGAGVNEQFF TGTGCCAGCACCCGTCCCGGGGCAGGGGTGAATGAGCAGTTCTTC TRBJ2-1 TRBV19 NA NA
CASSMPSQGAIGYTF TGTGCCAGTAGTATGCCCTCGCAGGGGGCAATTGGCTACACCTTC TRBJ1-2 TRBV19 NA TRBD1
CASSSGNGQGIGQPQHF TGTGCCAGTAGTAGCGGCAACGGACAGGGGATTGGGCAGCCCCAGCATTTT TRBJ1-5 TRBV19 NA TRBD1
CASGPQGGPDTQYF TGTGCCAGCGGACCCCAGGGGGGACCAGATACGCAGTATTTT TRBJ2-3 TRBV7-2 NA NA
CASSTYGLRNTEAFF TGTGCCAGCAGCACCTACGGACTGAGAAACACTGAAGCTTTCTTT TRBJ1-1 TRBV5-6 NA NA
CASSPGGATYEQYF TGTGCCAGCTCACCCGGGGGGGCGACCTACGAGCAGTACTTC TRBJ2-7 TRBV18 once TRBD2
CASSQNRDREQYF TGTGCCAGCAGTCAAAACAGGGACCGGGAGCAGTACTTC TRBJ2-7 TRBV11-1 NA NA
CASSVGHTSAPSTDTQYF TGTGCCAGCAGCGTAGGGCACACTAGCGCGCCTAGCACAGATACGCAGTATTTT TRBJ2-3 TRBV9 NA TRBD2
CASSSGTAFQETQYF TGTGCCAGTAGTAGCGGGACGGCGTTCCAAGAGACCCAGTACTTC TRBJ2-5 TRBV19 NA NA
CASSIVPGGGQETQYF TGTGCCAGTAGTATAGTTCCCGGGGGAGGGCAAGAGACCCAGTACTTC TRBJ2-5 TRBV19 NA TRBD2
CASSFLQGSEQYF TGTGCCAGCAGCTTTCTACAGGGTAGCGAGCAGTACTTC TRBJ2-7 TRBV7-8 NA NA
CASSPETGRNEQFF TGTGCCAGCAGCCCGGAAACAGGACGCAATGAGCAGTTCTTC TRBJ2-1 TRBV7-3 NA NA
CAWTQGMGIGEQYF TGTGCCTGGACACAGGGGATGGGGATCGGCGAGCAGTACTTC TRBJ2-7 TRBV30 NA TRBD1
CASSQDWVARATQYF TGCGCCAGCAGCCAAGATTGGGTAGCACGCGCGACCCAGTACTTC TRBJ2-5 TRBV4-1 NA NA
CASSLEQGVRGYTF TGTGCCAGCAGCTTAGAACAGGGGGTTCGAGGCTACACCTTC TRBJ1-2 TRBV7-2 NA TRBD1
CASRWFGGGPMNEQFF TGTGCCAGCAGATGGTTCGGCGGGGGGCCCATGAATGAGCAGTTCTTC TRBJ2-1 TRBV21-1 NA NA
CASTNPGNYNSPLHF TGTGCCAGTACCAACCCAGGGAACTATAATTCACCCCTCCACTTT TRBJ1-6 TRBV19 NA NA
CASSLYWGGDEQYF TGTGCCAGCAGTTTATATTGGGGGGGAGACGAGCAGTACTTC TRBJ2-7 TRBV27 NA TRBD2
CASTAANYGYTF TGTGCCAGCACCGCAGCTAACTATGGCTACACCTTC TRBJ1-2 TRBV2 NA NA
CASSVDPGRQVNTEAFF TGTGCCAGCAGCGTAGACCCCGGGAGGCAGGTGAACACTGAAGCTTTCTTT TRBJ1-1 TRBV9 once NA
CARSLRGTEAFF TGTGCCAGAAGCTTGAGGGGCACTGAAGCTTTCTTT TRBJ1-1 TRBV5-3 NA NA
CASSAGGTRSFDEQFF TGTGCCAGCAGCGCGGGGGGGACTAGATCCTTTGATGAGCAGTTCTTC TRBJ2-1 TRBV7-4 few TRBD2
CASSLITGHYEQYF TGCGCCAGCAGCCTGATAACAGGACACTACGAGCAGTACTTC TRBJ2-7 TRBV4-1 NA NA
CASESGEAYNEQFF TGTGCCAGCGAGTCGGGGGAAGCCTACAATGAGCAGTTCTTC TRBJ2-1 TRBV2 NA NA
CASSFSRVGTGEYGYTF TGTGCCAGCAGTTTTTCACGAGTCGGGACAGGGGAGTATGGCTACACCTTC TRBJ1-2 TRBV27 NA TRBD1